This TCR beta chain was profiled in a study of T cell responses to AZD1222 COVID-19 vaccine. The germline gives CDR1 LGHDT, CDR2 YNNKEL (reference sequence). This CDR3 region has 13 residues. Trimming stripped 4 bases from V and 11 bases from J, with 12 bases between. The assay was immunoSEQ multiplex PCR, and TCRdb's table has in-frame clones only and misses some. The sample holds some 180,000 clones, 90% to 95% seen once. Points on this clone: No antigen is known for it.

The study's findings and limits: Reportedly, nearly half the spike-specific TCRs target unmutated variant regions. Once two AZD1222 doses were given, Spike-specific TCR breadth and depth went up. Vaccine-related CD4 TCRs covered spike, predominating at 160-218 and 743-854. Clonal diversity was possibly underestimated, and the donors were mostly white British, with more females.

This TCR was recovered from an adult who received the MenACWY meningococcal vaccine as a control. The sequences come from peripheral blood, collected 28 days after the second dose of the MenACWY control vaccine. The chain links TRBV3-1 (or the pseudogene TRBV3-2) to TRBJ1-6; D is undetermined. CDR3 coding DNA: TGTGCCAGCAGCCCTCAGCCGGGGACACCCCTCCACTTT. It translates to CASSPQPGTPLHF.